This T cell receptor (beta chain) was found in a study of shared clonotypes between healthy human individuals. Overall study findings and caveats: There were few donors, and this limited the genetic and exposure-history diversity represented. Larger estimated richness was generally seen in naive subsets than in memory subsets.

None of the donors, who were healthy HIV-negative adults, had recently had acute infections or vaccinations. Adults of Caucasian background living in Nashville, Tennessee made up all donors. Between the trimmed V and J ends, which lost 2 bases and 6 bases, there was a span of 11 bases. CDR1 is MDHEN and CDR2 is SYDVKM in the germline V gene. This CDR3 region has 14 residues. TCRdb's copy holds only in-frame clones and misses some; the assay was immunoSEQ multiplex PCR. The sample yields more than 850,000 clones, 75% to 80% seen once. There are a few counts of this clone. Its antigen remains unknown. The source is a young man in good health. Some clones in this sample may be carry-over from other donors' samples. The specimen was memory CD4+ T cells from PBMCs. Subset here: CD45RA-negative fraction. The V and J genes are TRBV28 and TRBJ2-1, with D unresolved. CDR3 DNA sequence: TGTGCCAGCAGTTTAAGTGCCAGATCCAATGAGCAGTTCTTC. It specifies CASSLSARSNEQFF.